This T cell receptor (beta chain) was profiled in a study of cytomegalovirus exposure and HLA in healthy donors. Study overall: Clustering assigned about 76% of the approximately 400 genotyped donors to the Caucasian-associated ancestry cluster.

PCR amplification relied on 60 Vbeta primers (plus 13 Jbeta primers). Generated by immunoSEQ multiplex PCR, the TCRdb table keeps only in-frame clones and is missing some. This table has under 200,000 clones, 82% appearing once. It was healthy bone marrow donors who served as donors. This CDR3 has 13 amino acids. Of note for this clone: Its antigen remains unknown.

Study-level points and caveats: The authors confirmed in vitro that a few CMV-associated chains were specific for CMV antigens. The authors reported that TCR beta sequences could predict HLA-A and HLA-B alleles. These predictions were accurate for most subjects in the first cohort.

Sample: PBMCs. The chain combines TRBV21-1 with TRBJ2-7; TRBD1, the table's D call, was not compared with the DNA. TRBV21-1 is assigned pseudogene status. This TCR was sampled from a girl aged 5 to 17 in good health and CMV-seropositive. In DNA form, the CDR3 reads TGTGCCAGCAGCCCGGGACACTCCTACGAGCAGTACTTC. It codes for CASSPGHSYEQYF.